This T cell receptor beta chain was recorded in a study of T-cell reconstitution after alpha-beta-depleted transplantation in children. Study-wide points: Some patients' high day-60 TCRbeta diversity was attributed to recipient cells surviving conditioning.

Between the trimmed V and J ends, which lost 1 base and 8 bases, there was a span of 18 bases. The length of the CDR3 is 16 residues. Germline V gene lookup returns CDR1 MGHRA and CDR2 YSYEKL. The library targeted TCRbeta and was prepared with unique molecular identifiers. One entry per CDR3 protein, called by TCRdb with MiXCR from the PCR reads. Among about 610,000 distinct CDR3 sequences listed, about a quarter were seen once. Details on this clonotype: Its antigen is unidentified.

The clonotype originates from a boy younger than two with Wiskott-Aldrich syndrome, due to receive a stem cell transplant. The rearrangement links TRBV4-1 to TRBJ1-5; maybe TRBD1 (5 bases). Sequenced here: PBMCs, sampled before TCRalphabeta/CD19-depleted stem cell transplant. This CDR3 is CASSQGWLTAKEPQHF. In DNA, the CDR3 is TGCGCCAGCAGCCAAGGATGGTTGACAGCGAAGGAGCCCCAGCATTTT.